The entry that follows covers one T cell receptor beta chain sequence. A single base is all that separates this from a far larger clone, so a read error is likely. Produced via immunoSEQ multiplex PCR; TCRdb's table is partial and in-frame only. The sample has roughly 18,000 clones; 56% are singletons. Treatment meaning: randomized to nivolumab then ipilimumab (arm A) or the reverse (arm B). Sorted cells were live CD3+CD8+, lacking CD19 and CD56, from PBMCs. The sample originates from a study of sequential checkpoint blockade in melanoma. About the study: First-line arms were nivolumab then ipilimumab, or the reverse, randomized 1:1.

The CDR3 is 16 residues long. CDR1 and CDR2 (germline): SGHVS, FNYEAQ. The receptor comes from a human donor with melanoma. The rearrangement joins TRBV7-6 to TRBJ1-4; D remains unclear. The specimen was CD8+ T cells sorted from blood (inferred from file names), collected from a patient given nivolumab and ipilimumab in sequence. The CDR3: CASSLAPGATNEKQFF. CDR3 sequence (DNA): TGTGCCAGCAGCTTAGCGCCCGGAGCAACTAATGAAAAACAGTTTTTT.